This T cell receptor beta chain stems from a study of Tregs in tolerant kidney transplant recipients. General study results and limits: Few patients were studied, so findings need validation in larger groups. Tregs expanded with activated donor B cells seemed most donor-specific. Nucleotide sequences could not be compared across some patients' samples due to primer changes.

Before regulatory T cell sorting, thawed PBMCs rested overnight at 37°C in 200 IU/ml IL-2. Of note for this clone: Its antigen is as yet unknown.

Measured with immunoSEQ multiplex PCR; TCRdb has only the in-frame clones, and not every one. Here the sample spans roughly 3,900 clones, 70% to 90% being singletons. This sample comprised Tregs from blood, obtained before the transplant. The source is a human donor who received a combined kidney and bone marrow transplant.

This chain's CDR3 is CATSRVRGSDEQYF. In nucleotides, the CDR3 is TGTGCCACCAGCAGAGTACGGGGTAGTGACGAGCAGTACTTC. V gene TRBV15 combines with J gene TRBJ2-7; a weak D match, TRBD2 (5 bases). V lost 1 base, J lost 5 bases, and 12 bases lay in between. The CDR3 spans 14 residues. Germline V gene data show CDR1 as LNHNV and CDR2 as YYDKDF (reference sequence).